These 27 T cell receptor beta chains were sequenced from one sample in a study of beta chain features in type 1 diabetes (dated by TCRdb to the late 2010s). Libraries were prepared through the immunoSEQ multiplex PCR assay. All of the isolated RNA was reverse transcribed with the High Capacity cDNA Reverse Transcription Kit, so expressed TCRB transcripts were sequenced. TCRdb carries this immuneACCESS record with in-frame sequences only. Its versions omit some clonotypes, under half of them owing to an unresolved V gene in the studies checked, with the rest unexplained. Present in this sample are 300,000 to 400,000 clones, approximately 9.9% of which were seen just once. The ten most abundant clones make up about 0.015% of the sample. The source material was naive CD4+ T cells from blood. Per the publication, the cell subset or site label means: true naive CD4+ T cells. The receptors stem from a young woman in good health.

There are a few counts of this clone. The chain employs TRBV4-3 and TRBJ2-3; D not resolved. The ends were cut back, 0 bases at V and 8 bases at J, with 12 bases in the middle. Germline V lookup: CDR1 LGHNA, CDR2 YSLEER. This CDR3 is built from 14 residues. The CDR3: CASSQERVRGTQYF. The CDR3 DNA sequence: TGCGCCAGCAGCCAAGAACGGGTCAGAGGTACGCAGTATTTT.

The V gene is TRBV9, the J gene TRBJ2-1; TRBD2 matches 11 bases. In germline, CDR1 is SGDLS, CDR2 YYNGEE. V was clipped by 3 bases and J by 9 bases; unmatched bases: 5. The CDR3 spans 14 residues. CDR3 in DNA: TGTGCCAGCAGCGCGACTAGCGGGAATTCTGAGCAGTTCTTC. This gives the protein CASSATSGNSEQFF.

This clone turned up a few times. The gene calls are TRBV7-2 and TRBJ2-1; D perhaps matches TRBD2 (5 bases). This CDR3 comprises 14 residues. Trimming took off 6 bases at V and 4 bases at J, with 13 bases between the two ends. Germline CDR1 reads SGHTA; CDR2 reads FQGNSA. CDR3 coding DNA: TGTGCCAGCAGTGGCGGGTTTCTATACAATGAGCAGTTCTTC. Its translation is CASSGGFLYNEQFF.

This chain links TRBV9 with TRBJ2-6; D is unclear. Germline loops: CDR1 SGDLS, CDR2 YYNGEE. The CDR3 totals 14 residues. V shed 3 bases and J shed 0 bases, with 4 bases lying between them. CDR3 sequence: CASSANSGANVLTF. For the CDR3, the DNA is TGTGCCAGCAGCGCAAACTCTGGGGCCAACGTCCTGACTTTC.

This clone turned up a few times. The CDR3 loop reads CASSPLRGGRHKNIQYF. The CDR3 DNA reads as TGTGCCAGCAGCCCCTTAAGAGGCGGGAGGCACAAAAACATTCAGTACTTC. The rearrangement uses TRBV7-2 and TRBJ2-4; TRBD2 matches 8 bases. After removal of 5 bases from V and 3 bases from J, the junction contained 12 bases not matched to a gene. CDR1 is SGHTA, CDR2 FQGNSA, per germline. The CDR3 is made up of 17 amino acids.

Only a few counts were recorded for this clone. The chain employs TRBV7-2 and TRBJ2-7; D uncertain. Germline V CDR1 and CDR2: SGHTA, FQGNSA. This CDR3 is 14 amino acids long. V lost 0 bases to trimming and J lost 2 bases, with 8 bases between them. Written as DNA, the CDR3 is TGTGCCAGCAGCTTAGCGCGAACCACCTACGAGCAGTACTTC. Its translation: CASSLARTTYEQYF.

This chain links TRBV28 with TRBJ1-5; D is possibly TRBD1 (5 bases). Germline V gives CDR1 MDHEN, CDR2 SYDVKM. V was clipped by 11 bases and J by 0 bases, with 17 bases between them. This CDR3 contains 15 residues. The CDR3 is CAGSGGGHSNQPQHF. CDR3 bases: TGTGCCGGCTCGGGGGGTGGCCATAGCAATCAGCCCCAGCATTTT.

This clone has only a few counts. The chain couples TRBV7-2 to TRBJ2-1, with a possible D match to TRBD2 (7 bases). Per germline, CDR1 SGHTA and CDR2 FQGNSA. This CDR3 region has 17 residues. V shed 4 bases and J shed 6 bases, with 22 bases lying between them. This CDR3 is CASSSFTGLGGINEQFF. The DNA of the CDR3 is TGTGCCAGCAGCTCTTTTACCGGACTAGGGGGGATCAATGAGCAGTTCTTC. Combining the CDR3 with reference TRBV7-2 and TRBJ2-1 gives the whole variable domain GAGVSQSPSNKVTEKGKDVELRCDPISGHTALYWYRQSLGQGLEFLIYFQGNSAPDKSGLPSDRFSAERTGGSVSTLTIQRTQQEDSAVYLCASSSFTGLGGINEQFFGPGTRLTVL.

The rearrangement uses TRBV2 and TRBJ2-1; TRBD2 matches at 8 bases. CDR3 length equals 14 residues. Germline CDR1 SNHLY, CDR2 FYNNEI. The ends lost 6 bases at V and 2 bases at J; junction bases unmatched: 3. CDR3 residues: CASRPTSAYNEQFF. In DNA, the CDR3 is TGTGCCAGCAGGCCGACTAGCGCCTACAATGAGCAGTTCTTC.

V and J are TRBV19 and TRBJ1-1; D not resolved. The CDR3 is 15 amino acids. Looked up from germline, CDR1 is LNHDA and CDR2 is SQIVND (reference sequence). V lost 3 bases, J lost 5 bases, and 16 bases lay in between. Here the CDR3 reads CASSMLSRGRTEAFF. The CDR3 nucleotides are TGTGCCAGTAGTATGCTTTCACGAGGGCGGACTGAAGCTTTCTTT.

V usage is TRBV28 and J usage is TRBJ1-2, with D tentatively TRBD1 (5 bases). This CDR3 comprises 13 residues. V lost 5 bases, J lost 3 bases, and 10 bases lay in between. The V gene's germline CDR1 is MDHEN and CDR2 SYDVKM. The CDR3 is CASSAGPYYGYTF. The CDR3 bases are TGTGCCAGCAGTGCGGGGCCCTACTATGGCTACACCTTC.

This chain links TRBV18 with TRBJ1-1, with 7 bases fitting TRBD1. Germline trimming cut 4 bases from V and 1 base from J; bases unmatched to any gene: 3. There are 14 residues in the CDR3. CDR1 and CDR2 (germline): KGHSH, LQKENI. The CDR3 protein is CASSRGQKNTEAFF. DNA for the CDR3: TGTGCCAGCTCACGGGGACAGAAGAACACTGAAGCTTTCTTT.

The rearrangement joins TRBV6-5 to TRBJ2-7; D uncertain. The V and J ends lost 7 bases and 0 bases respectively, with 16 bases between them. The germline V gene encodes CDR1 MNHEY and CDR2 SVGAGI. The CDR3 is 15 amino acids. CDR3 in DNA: TGTGCCAGCAAGCCCCGCTGGCAGGACTCCTACGAGCAGTACTTC. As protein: CASKPRWQDSYEQYF.

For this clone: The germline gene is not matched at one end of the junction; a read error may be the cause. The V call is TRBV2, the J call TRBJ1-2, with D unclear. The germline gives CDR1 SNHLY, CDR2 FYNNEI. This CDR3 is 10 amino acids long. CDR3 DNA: TGTGCCAGCAGTGAAGGGGCAGTGAGCTTC. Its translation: CASSEGAVSF.

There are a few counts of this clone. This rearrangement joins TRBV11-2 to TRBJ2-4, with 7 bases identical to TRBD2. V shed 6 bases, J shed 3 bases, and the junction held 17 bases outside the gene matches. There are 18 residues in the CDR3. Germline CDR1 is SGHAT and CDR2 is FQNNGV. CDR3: CASRSPGRGGFGKNIQYF. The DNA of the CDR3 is TGTGCCAGCAGGAGCCCTGGGAGGGGCGGATTTGGCAAAAACATTCAGTACTTC.

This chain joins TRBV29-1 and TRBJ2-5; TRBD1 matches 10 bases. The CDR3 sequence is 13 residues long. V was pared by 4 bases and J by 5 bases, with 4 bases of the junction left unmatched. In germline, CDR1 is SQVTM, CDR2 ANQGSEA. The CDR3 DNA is TGCAGCGTTGGACAGGGGGCGCGGGAGACCCAGTACTTC. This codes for CSVGQGARETQYF.

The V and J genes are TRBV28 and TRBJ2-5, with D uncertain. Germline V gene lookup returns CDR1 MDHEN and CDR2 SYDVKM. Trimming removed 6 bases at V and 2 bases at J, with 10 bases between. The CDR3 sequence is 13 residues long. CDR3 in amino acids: CASSPPPQETQYF. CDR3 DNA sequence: TGTGCCAGCAGCCCCCCCCCTCAAGAGACCCAGTACTTC. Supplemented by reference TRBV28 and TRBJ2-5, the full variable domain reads DVKVTQSSRYLVKRTGEKVFLECVQDMDHENMFWYRQDPGLGLRLIYFSYDVKMKEKGDIPEGYSVSREKKERFSLILESASTNQTSMYLCASSPPPQETQYFGPGTRLLVL.

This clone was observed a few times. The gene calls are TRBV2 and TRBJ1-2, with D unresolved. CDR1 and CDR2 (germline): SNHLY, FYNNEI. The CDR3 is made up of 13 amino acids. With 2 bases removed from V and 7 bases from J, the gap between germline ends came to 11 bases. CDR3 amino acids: CASSELGLLGYTF. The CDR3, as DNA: TGTGCCAGCAGTGAACTGGGCTTACTTGGCTACACCTTC.

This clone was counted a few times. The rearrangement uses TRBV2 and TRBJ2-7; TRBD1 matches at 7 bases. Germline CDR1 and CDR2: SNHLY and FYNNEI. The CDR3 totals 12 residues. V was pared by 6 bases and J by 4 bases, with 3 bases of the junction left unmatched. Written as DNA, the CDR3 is TGTGCCAGCAGGACAGGGCGGTACGAGCAGTACTTC. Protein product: CASRTGRYEQYF.

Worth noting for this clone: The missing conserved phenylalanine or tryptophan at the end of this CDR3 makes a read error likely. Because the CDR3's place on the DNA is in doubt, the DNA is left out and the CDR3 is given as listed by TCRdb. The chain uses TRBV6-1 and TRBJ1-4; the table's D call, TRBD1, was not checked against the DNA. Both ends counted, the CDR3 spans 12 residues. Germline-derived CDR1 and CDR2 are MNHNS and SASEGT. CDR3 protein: CASSEGHLTEIS.

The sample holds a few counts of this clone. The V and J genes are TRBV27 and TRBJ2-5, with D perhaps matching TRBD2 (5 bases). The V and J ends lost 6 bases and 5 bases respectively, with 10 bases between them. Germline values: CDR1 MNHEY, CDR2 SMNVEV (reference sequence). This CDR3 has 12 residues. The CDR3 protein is CASRRTGETQYF. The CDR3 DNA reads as TGTGCCAGCAGACGGACGGGGGAGACCCAGTACTTC.

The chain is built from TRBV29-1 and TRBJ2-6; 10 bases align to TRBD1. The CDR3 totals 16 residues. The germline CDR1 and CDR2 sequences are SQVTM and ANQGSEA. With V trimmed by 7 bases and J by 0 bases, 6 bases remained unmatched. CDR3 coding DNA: TGCAGCGCTGGGGACAGGGGAGACTCTGGGGCCAACGTCCTGACTTTC. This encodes CSAGDRGDSGANVLTF.

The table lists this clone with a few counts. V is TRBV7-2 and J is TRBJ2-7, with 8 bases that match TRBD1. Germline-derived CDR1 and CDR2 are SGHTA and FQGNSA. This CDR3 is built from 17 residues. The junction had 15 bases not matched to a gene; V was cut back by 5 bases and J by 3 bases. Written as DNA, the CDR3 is TGTGCCAGCAGCCCCCGCCGACCTCTACAGGGGGACTACGAGCAGTACTTC. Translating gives CASSPRRPLQGDYEQYF.

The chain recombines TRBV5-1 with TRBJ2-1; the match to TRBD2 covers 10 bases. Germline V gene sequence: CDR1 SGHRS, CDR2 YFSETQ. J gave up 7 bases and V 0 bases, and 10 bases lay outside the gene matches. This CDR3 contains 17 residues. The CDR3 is CASSLVASGSPGNEQFF. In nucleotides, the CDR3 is TGCGCCAGCAGCTTGGTCGCTAGCGGGAGTCCCGGGAATGAGCAGTTCTTC.

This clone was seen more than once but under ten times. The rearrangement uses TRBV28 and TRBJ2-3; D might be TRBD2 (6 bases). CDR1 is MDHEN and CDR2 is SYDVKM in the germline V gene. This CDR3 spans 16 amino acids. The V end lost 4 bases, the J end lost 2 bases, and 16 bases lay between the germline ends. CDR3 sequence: CASSSGLTTATDTQYF. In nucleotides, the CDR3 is TGTGCCAGCAGTTCGGGACTTACAACCGCCACAGATACGCAGTATTTT.

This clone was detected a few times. CDR3 region: CASSELGTGNTEAFF. CDR3 nucleotide sequence: TGTGCCAGCAGTGAACTTGGGACAGGAAACACTGAAGCTTTCTTT. The genes are TRBV6-1 and TRBJ1-1, with 8 bases lining up with TRBD1. The CDR3 length is 15 residues. Trimming cost V 2 bases and J 2 bases; bases outside gene matches: 4. Germline V gene lookup returns CDR1 MNHNS and CDR2 SASEGT.

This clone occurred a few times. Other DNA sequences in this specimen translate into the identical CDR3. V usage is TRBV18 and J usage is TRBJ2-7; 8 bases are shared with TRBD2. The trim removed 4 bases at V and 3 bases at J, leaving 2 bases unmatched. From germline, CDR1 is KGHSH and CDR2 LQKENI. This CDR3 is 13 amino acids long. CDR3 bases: TGTGCCAGCTCACACGGGACTAGCTACGAGCAGTACTTC. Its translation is CASSHGTSYEQYF.